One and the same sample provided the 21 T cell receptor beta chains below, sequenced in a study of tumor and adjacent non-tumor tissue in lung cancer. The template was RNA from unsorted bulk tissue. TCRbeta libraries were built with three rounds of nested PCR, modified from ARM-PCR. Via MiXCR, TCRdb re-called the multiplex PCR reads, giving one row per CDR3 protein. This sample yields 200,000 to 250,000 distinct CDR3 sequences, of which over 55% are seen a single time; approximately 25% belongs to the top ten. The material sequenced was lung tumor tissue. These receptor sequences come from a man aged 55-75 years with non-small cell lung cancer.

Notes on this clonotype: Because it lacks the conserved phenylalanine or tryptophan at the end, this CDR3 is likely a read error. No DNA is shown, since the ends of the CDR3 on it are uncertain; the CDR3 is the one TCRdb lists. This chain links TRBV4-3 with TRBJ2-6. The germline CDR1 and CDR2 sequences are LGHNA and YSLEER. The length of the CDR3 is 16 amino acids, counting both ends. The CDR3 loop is CASSLEVVSGANVLTS.

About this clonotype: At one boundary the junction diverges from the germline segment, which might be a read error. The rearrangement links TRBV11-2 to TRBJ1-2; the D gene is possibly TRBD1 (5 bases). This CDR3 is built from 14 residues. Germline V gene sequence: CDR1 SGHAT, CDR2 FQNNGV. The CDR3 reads CASSSGTTRDGHTF. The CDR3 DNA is TGTGCCAGCAGCTCCGGGACGACACGAGATGGCCACACCTTC.

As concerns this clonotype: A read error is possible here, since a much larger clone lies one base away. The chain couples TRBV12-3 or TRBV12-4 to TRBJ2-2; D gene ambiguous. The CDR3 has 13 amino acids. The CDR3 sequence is CPSRTDNTGELFF. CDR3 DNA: TGTCCCAGCAGGACGGATAACACCGGGGAGCTGTTTTTT.

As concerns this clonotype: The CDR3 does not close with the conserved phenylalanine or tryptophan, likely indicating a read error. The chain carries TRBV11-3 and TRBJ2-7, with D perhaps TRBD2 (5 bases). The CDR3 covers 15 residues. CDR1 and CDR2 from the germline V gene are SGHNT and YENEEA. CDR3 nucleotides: TGTCCCAGCAGCTTGTTAGAGGACTGGCCCTACGAGCAGTACTTA. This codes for CPSSLLEDWPYEQYL.

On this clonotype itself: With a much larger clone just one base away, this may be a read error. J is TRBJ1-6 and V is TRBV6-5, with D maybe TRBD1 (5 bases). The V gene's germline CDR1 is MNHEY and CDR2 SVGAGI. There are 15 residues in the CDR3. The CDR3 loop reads CVSSYAERGRSPLHF. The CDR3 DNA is TGTGTCAGCAGTTACGCGGAGCGGGGCCGCTCACCCCTCCACTTT.

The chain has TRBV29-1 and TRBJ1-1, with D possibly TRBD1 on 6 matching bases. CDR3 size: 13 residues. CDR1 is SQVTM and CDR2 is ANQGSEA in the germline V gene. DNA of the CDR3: TGCAGGGTTCCGACAGGCGCGAACACTGAAGCTTTCTTT. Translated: CRVPTGANTEAFF.

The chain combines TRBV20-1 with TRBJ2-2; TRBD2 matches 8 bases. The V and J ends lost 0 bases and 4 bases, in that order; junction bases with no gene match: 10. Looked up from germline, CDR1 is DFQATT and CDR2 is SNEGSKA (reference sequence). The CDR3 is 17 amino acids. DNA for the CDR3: TGCAGTGCTAGAGATTGGGGCTTGGCGGGAGGCACCGGGGAGCTGTTTTTT. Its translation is CSARDWGLAGGTGELFF.

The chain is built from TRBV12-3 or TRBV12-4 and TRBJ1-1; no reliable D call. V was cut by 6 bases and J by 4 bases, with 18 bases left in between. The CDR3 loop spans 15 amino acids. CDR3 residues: CASSTQTGSSTEAFF. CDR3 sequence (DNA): TGTGCCAGCAGCACTCAGACTGGTTCGAGCACTGAAGCTTTCTTT.

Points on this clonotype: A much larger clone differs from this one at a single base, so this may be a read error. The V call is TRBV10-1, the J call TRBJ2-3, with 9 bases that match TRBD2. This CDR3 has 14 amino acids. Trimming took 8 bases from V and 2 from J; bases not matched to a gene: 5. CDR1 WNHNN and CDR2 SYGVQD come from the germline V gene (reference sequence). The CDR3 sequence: CASDAGGYTDTQYF. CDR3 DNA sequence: TGCGCCAGCGACGCGGGAGGGTACACAGATACGCAGTATTTT.

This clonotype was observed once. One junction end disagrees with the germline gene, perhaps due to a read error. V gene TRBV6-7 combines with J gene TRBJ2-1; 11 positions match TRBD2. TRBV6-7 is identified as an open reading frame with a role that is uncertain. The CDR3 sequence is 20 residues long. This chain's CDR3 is CVSSYNSGLAGGPVRNEQFF. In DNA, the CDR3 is TGTGTCAGCAGTTATAATAGCGGGCTAGCGGGAGGCCCCGTGCGAAATGAGCAGTTCTTC.

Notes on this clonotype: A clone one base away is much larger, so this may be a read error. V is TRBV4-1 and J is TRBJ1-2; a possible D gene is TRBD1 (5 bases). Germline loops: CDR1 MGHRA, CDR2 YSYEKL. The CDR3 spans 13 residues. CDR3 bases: TGCGCCAGCACCCAAGGGCAGGGATATGGCTACACCTTC. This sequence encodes CASTQGQGYGYTF.

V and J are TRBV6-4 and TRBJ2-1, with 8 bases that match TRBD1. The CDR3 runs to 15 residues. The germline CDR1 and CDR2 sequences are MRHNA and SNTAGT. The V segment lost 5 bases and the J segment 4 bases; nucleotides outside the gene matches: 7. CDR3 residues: CASSTQTGEYNEQFF. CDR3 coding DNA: TGTGCCAGCAGTACCCAGACAGGGGAATACAATGAGCAGTTCTTC.

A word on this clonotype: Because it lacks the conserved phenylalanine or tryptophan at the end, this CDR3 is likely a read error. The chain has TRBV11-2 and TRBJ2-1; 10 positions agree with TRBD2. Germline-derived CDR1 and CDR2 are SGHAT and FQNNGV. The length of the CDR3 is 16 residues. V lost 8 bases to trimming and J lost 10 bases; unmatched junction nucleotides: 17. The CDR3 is CASGCPGLASNKEQFL. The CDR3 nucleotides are TGTGCCAGCGGTTGCCCGGGACTAGCGTCTAATAAAGAGCAGTTCCTC.

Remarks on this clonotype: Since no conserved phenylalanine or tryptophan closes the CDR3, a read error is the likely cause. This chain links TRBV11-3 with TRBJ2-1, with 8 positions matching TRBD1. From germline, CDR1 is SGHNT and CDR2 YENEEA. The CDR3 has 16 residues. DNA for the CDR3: TGTGCCAGCAGCCGAGACAGGGGTTCGAGCTACAATGAACAGTTCCTC. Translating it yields CASSRDRGSSYNEQFL.

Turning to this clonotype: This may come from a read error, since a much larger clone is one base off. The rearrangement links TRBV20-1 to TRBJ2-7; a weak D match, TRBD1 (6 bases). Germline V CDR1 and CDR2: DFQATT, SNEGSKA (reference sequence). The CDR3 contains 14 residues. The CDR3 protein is CSARVGTKSFEQYF. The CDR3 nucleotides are TGCAGTGCTAGAGTTGGGACAAAATCCTTCGAGCAGTACTTC.

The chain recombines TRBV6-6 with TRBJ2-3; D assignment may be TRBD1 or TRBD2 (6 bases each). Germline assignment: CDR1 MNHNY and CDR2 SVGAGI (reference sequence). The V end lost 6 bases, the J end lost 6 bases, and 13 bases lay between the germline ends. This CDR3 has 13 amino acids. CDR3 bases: TGTGCCAGCAGAACATCCGGGGGCGATACGCAGTATTTT. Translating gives CASRTSGGDTQYF.

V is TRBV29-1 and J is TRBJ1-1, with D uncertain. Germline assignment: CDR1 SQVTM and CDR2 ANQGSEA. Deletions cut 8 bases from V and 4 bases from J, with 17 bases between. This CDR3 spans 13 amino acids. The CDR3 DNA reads TGCAGCCTTGCAGTAGGGCCGGTCACTGAAGCTTTCTTT. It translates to CSLAVGPVTEAFF.

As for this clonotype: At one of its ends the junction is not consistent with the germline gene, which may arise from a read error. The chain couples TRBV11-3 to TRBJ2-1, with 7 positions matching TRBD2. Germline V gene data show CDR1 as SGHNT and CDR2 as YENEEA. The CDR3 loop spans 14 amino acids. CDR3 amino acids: CANSLDLPSGEQFF. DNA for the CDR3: TGTGCCAACAGCTTAGACCTACCTAGCGGAGAGCAGTTCTTC.

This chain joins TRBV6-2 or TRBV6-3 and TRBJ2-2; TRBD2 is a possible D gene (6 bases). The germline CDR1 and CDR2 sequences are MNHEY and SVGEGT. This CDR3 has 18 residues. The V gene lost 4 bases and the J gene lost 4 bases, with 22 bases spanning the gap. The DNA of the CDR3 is TGTGCCAGCAGTTTCGTTAGCAGGAGGGCCCCATCCACCGGGGAGCTGTTTTTT. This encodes CASSFVSRRAPSTGELFF.

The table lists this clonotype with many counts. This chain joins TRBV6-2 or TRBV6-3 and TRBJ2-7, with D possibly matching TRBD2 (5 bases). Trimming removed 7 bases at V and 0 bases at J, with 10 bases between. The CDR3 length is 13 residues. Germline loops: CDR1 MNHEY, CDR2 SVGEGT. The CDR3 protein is CASMTGSSYEQYF. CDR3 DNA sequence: TGTGCCAGCATGACGGGGTCCTCCTACGAGCAGTACTTC.

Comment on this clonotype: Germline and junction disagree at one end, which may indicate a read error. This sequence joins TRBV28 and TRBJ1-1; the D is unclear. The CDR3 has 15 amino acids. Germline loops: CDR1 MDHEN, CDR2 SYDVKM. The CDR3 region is CASRPRDLGDTEAFF. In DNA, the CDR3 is TGTGCCAGCAGGCCCCGTGATCTGGGTGACACCGAAGCTTTCTTT.